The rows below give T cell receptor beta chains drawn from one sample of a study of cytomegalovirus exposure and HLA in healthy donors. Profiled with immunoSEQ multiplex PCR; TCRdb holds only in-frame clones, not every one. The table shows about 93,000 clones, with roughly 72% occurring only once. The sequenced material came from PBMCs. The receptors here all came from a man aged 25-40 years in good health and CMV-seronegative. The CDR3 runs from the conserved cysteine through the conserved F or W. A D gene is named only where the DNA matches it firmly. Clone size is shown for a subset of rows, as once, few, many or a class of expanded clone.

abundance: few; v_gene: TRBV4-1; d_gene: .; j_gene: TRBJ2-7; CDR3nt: TGCGCCAGCAGCCAAGTCATAGGGGACGAGCAGTACTTC; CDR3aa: CASSQVIGDEQYF
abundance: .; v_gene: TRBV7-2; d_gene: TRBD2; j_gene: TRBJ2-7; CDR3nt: TGTGCCAGCAGCTTACTCGGCGGGGGGTTCTACGAGCAGTACTTC; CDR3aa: CASSLLGGGFYEQYF
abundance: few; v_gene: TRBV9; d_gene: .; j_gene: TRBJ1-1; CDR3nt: TGTGCCAGCAGCGTAACTAACCTGAACACTGAAGCTTTCTTT; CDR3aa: CASSVTNLNTEAFF
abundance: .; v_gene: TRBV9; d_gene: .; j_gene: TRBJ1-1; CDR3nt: TGTGCCAGCAGCGTAGGAGAATCTGAAGCTTTCTTT; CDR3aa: CASSVGESEAFF
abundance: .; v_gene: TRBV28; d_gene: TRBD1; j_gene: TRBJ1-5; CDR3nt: TGTGCCAGCAGTGCGGACAGGGGCGCTCAGCCCCAGCATTTT; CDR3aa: CASSADRGAQPQHF
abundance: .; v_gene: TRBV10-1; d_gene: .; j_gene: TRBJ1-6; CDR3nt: TGCGCCAGCAGTGCCACAGGGCCAAATTCACCCCTCCACTTT; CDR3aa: CASSATGPNSPLHF
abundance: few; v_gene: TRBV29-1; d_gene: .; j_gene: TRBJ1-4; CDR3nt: TGCAGCGTTGAACTGGCAGGGAAAGTTGAAAAACTGTTTTTT; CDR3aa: CSVELAGKVEKLFF
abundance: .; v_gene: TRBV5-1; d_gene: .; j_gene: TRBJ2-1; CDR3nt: TGCGCCAGCAGCTTATCGCAGGGGTTCGATGAGCAGTTCTTC; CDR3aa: CASSLSQGFDEQFF
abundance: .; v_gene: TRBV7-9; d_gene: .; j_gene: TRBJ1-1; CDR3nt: TGTGCCAGCAGCTCCGACGGGGAGAACACTGAAGCTTTCTTT; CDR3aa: CASSSDGENTEAFF
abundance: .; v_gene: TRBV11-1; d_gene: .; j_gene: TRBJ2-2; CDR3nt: TGTGCCAGCAGCTCATACACCGGGGAGCTGTTTTTT; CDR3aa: CASSSYTGELFF
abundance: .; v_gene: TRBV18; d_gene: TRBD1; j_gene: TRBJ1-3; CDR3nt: TGTGCCAGCTCACCCCAGGGGGCTTCGGGAAACACCATATATTTT; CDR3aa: CASSPQGASGNTIYF
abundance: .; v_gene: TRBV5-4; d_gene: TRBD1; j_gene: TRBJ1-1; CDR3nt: TGTGCCAGCACCGAAAGGACAGGGAACACTGAAGCTTTCTTT; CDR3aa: CASTERTGNTEAFF
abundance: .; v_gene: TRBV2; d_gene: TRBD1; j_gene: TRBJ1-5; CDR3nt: TGTGCCAGCAGGTCGACAGGGGTCAATCAGCCCCAGCATTTT; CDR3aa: CASRSTGVNQPQHF
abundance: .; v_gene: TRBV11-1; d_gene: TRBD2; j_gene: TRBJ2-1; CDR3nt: TGTGCCAGCAGCGGGACGGGACTAGGGGAGAATGAGCAGTTCTTC; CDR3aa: CASSGTGLGENEQFF
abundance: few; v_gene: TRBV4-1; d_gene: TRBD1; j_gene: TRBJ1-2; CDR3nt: TGCGCCAGCAGCCAATCGACAGGGGGCTATGGCTACACCTTC; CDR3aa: CASSQSTGGYGYTF
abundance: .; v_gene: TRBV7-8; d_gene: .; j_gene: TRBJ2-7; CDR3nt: TGTGCCAGCAGCTTAAAGAGTGGCGGGTACTACGAGCAGTACTTC; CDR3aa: CASSLKSGGYYEQYF
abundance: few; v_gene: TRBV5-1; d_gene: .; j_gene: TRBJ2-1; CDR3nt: TGCGCCAGCAGCTTGGCCGGACAGTCCCTGGGGGAGCAGTTCTTC; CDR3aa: CASSLAGQSLGEQFF
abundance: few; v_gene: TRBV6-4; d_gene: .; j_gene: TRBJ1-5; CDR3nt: TGTGCCAGCAGGGCCCCATCAGGGTTAGGTAGCAATCAGCCCCAGCATTTT; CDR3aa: CASRAPSGLGSNQPQHF
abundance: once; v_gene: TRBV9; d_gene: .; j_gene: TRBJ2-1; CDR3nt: TGTGCCAGCAGCGTACACCCGGAGTCCTACAATGAGCAGTTCTTC; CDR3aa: CASSVHPESYNEQFF
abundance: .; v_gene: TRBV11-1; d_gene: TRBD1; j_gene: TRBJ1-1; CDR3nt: TGTGCCAGCAGTCTTTCGCCCGGGACAGACACTGAAGCTTTCTTT; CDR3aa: CASSLSPGTDTEAFF
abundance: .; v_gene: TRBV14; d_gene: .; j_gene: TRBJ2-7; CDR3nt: TGTGCCAGCAGCCAAGTGTCCAGGGTGGTCTTC; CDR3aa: CASSQVSRVVF
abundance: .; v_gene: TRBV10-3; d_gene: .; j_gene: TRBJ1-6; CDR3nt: TGTGCCATCAGTGTCCAGGGGTCGGGTTCACCCCTCCACTTT; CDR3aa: CAISVQGSGSPLHF
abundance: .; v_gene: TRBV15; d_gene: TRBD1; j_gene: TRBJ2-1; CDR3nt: TGTGCCACCAGCCCTTCTTCCGGGACAGGGTACAATGAGCAGTTCTTC; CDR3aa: CATSPSSGTGYNEQFF
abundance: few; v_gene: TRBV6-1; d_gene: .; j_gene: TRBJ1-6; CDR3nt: TGTGCCAGCAGACCACAGCTGGATAATTCACCCCTCCACTTT; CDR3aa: CASRPQLDNSPLHF
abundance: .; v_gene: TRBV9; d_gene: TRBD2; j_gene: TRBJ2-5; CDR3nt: TGTGCCAGCAGCGAAAGGACTAGCGGGAGGGGCGCTAAAGAGACCCAGTACTTC; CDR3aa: CASSERTSGRGAKETQYF
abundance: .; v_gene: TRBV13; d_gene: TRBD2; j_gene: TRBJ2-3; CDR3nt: TGTGCCAGCAGCCGCATAACTAGCGGGGCTGCCTACGATACGCAGTATTTT; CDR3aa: CASSRITSGAAYDTQYF
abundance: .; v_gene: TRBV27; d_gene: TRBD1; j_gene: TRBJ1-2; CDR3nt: TGTGCCAGCAGTCCACTGGGACAGTATGGCTACACCTTC; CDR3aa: CASSPLGQYGYTF
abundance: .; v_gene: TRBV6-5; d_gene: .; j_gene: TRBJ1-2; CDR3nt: TGTGCCAGCAGTTACGCGCCCGGGACGGGGGGTTATGGCTACACCTTC; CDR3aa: CASSYAPGTGGYGYTF
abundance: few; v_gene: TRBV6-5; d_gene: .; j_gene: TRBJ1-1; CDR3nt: TGTGCCAGCAGTTACTCGGCAGGGGTGACTGAAGCTTTCTTT; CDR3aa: CASSYSAGVTEAFF
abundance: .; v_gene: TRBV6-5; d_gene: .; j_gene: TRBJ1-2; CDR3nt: TGTGCCAGCCAAGGGGGACGTTCTAACTATGGCTACACCTTC; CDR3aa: CASQGGRSNYGYTF
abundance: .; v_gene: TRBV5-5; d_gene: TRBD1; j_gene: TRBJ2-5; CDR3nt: TGTGCCAGCAGCTTCTTAGGGGGCACCTCCCGAGAGACCCAGTACTTC; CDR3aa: CASSFLGGTSRETQYF
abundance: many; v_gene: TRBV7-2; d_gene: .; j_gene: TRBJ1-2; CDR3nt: TGTGCCAGCAGGGAAGGTCGGGGGGTCGATGGCTACACCTTC; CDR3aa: CASREGRGVDGYTF
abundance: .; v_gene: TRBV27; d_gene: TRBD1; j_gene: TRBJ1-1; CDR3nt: TGTGCCAGCAGGGAAGACAGGGGATTTGAAGCTTTCTTT; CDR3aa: CASREDRGFEAFF
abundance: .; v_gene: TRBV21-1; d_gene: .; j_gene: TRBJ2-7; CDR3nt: TGTGCCAGCAGCAAGGTCCGAATTCAGGACGGGGACTACGAGCAGTACTTC; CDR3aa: CASSKVRIQDGDYEQYF
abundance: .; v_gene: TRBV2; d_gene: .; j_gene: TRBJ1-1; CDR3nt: TGTGCCAGCATCCAACCAGCCCCTTTTACGGCGGGGGTTACTGAAGCTTTCTTT; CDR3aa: CASIQPAPFTAGVTEAFF
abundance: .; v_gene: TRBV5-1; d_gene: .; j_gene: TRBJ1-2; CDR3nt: TGCGCCAGCAGCTTGGCCGCTCCGTACGAGGTCGGCTACACCTTC; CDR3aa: CASSLAAPYEVGYTF
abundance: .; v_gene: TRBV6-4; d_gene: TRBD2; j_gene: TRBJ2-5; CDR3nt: TGTGCCAGCAGTGACTTCGGCGGGACTAGCGGGGGGGCCGTTCTGCGGACCCAGTACTTC; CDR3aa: CASSDFGGTSGGAVLRTQYF
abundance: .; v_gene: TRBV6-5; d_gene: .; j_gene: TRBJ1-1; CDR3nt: TGTGCCAGCAGCCGGGGGAATGAGGGCTACACTGAAGCTTTCTTT; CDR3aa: CASSRGNEGYTEAFF
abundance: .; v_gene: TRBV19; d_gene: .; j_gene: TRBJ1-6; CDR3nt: TGTGCCAGTAGTACAACAGGGTCGTATAATTCACCCCTCCACTTT; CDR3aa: CASSTTGSYNSPLHF
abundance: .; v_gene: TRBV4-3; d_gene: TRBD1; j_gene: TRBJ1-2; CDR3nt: TGCGCCAGCAGCCAGGTTACAGGGGTCGGCGGCTACACCTTC; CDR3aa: CASSQVTGVGGYTF
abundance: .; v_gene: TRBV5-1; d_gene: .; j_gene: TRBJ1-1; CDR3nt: TGCGCCAGCAGCCCTACAGGGCCCGAAGCTTTCTTT; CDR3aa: CASSPTGPEAFF
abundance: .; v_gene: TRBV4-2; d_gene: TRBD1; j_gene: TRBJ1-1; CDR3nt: TGTGCCAGCAGCCATAAACTAGACAGGGGGCGCGAAGCTTTCTTT; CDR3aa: CASSHKLDRGREAFF
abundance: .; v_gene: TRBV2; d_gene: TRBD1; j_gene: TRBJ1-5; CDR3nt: TGTGCCAGCAACTACAGGGGGCTTAGCAATCAGCCCCAGCATTTT; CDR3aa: CASNYRGLSNQPQHF
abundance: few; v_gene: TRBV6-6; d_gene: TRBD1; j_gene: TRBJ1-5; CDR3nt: TGTGCCAGCAGTTACGACAGGGTAGGTCAGCCCCAGCATTTT; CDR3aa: CASSYDRVGQPQHF
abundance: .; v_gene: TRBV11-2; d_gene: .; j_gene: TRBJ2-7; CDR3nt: TGTGCCAGCCTCCGTCGGGGGTACGAGCAGTACTTC; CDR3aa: CASLRRGYEQYF
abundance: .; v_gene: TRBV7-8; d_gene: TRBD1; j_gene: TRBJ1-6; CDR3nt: TGTGCCACCGGGAAAAGACAGGGAGATAATTCACCCCTCCACTTT; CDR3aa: CATGKRQGDNSPLHF
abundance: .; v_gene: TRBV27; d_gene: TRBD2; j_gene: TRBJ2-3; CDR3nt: TGTGCCAGCAGTTTAGGAACGGGAGGTGTAGATACGCAGTATTTT; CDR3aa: CASSLGTGGVDTQYF
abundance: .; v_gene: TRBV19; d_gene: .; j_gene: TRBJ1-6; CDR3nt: TGTGCCAGTAGTAGAAGACAGGTCAGCTCCTATAATTCACCCCTCCACTTT; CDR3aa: CASSRRQVSSYNSPLHF
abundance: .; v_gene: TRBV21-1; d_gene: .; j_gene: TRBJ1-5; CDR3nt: TGTGCCAGCAGCAAAAAGATAGGGCAGGGCTCCGATCAGCCCCAGCATTTT; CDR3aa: CASSKKIGQGSDQPQHF
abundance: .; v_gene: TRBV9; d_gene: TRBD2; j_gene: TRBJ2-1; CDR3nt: TGTGCCAGCAGCGGCGGACTAGCGGGAGGCCTCCGAGCCAATGAGCAGTTCTTC; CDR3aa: CASSGGLAGGLRANEQFF
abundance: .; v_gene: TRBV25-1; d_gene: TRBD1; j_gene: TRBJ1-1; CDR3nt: TGTGCCAGCAGTCCGGGGACAGGGGGCGGAGGCACTGAAGCTTTCTTT; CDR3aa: CASSPGTGGGGTEAFF
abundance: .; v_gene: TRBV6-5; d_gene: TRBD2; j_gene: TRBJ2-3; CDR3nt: TGTGCCAGCAGTTACTCGAGCGGGGGGTCCCCAGATACGCAGTATTTT; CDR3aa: CASSYSSGGSPDTQYF
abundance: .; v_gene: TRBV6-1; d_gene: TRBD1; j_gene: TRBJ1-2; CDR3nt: TGTGCCAGCAGTGGGACAGGGTATGGCTACACCTTC; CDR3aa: CASSGTGYGYTF
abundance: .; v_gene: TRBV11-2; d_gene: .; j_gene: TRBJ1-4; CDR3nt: TGTGCCAGCAGCTTAGGGGCAGTCGAAAAACTGTTTTTT; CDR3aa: CASSLGAVEKLFF